A single T cell receptor (beta chain) is shown here with its context. Its antigen is undetermined. This table comes from immunoSEQ multiplex PCR, and its TCRdb copy is limited to in-frame clones, with some not included. The table records about 110,000 clones, about nine tenths of them present only once. The record originates from a study of cytomegalovirus exposure and HLA in healthy donors. Study-level points and caveats: In vitro confirmation showed a few CMV-associated chains to be CMV antigen specific.

This CDR3 contains 15 residues. Between the trimmed V and J ends, which lost 8 bases and 0 bases, there was a span of 13 bases. Germline loops: CDR1 WSHSY, CDR2 SAAADI. The sequenced material came from PBMCs. J is TRBJ1-4 and V is TRBV10-2; TRBD1 might be the D (6 bases). The source is a woman aged 18-29 years in good health and CMV-seropositive. CDR3 sequence: CASAEQGSTNEKLFF. The DNA of the CDR3 is TGCGCCAGCGCAGAACAGGGCTCAACTAATGAAAAACTGTTTTTT.